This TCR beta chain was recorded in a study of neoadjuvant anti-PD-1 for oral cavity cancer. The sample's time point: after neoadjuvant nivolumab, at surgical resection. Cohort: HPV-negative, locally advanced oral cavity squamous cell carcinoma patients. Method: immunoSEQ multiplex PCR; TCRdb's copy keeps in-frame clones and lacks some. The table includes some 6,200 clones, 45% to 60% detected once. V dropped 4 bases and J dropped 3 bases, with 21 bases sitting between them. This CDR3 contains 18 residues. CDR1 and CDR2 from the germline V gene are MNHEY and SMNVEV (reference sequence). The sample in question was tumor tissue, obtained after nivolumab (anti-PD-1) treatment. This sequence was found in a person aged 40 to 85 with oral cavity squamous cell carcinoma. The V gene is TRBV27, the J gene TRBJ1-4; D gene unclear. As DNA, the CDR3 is TGTGCCAGCAGTTCCACGTACGTCACTCTCGGGGCTAATGAAAAACTGTTTTTT. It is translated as CASSSTYVTLGANEKLFF.